This T cell receptor beta chain was captured in a study of Graves' ophthalmopathy and Graves' hyperthyroidism. Overall study: Specimen type is peripheral blood, obtained at initial diagnosis before any treatment.

Amplification targeted the TCR beta CDR3 regions, with RNA transcripts as the source material. An initial RT-PCR round employing HTBI primers preceded a second-round multiplex PCR. Using its own MiXCR run on the multiplex PCR reads, TCRdb lists one record per CDR3 protein. The sample includes under 350,000 distinct CDR3 sequences, under 20% of them seen just once. Patients were excluded if they had other autoimmune diseases or uncontrolled infections, and likewise if pregnancy or lactation applied. This clonotype was seen repeatedly, ten times or more. The germline V gene encodes CDR1 KGHSH and CDR2 LQKENI. The CDR3 spans 15 residues. V was cut by 2 bases and J by 3 bases, with 13 bases left in between.

Sequenced material: peripheral blood. The source of this sequence is an adult man with Graves' ophthalmopathy. This sequence joins TRBV18 and TRBJ2-5; D may be TRBD1 or TRBD2 (5 bases each). The DNA for the CDR3 is TGTGCCAGCTCACCAAAGCCGGGACCCAAAGAGACCCAGTACTTC. This gives the protein CASSPKPGPKETQYF.